A single sample is the source of the 25 T cell receptor beta chains below, sequenced in a study of PD-1 blockade in classical Hodgkin lymphoma. Autologous stem cell transplantation was followed by relapse in every patient, and brentuximab vedotin exposure varied. Clones were read by immunoSEQ multiplex PCR, and TCRdb kept only the in-frame ones, dropping some. Of around 39,000 clones in the sample, over 65% were seen once. The material was peripheral blood mononuclear cells (PBMCs), obtained before the second cycle of nivolumab. Receptors were obtained from a human donor with classical Hodgkin lymphoma.

The chain couples TRBV29-1 to TRBJ2-2, with D possibly being TRBD1 (5 bases). The ends were cut back, 5 bases at V and 4 bases at J, with 11 bases in the middle. Germline loops: CDR1 SQVTM, CDR2 ANQGSEA. The CDR3 is 13 residues long. The CDR3 sequence: CSVLGVGTGELFF. The DNA of the CDR3 is TGCAGCGTTCTAGGGGTAGGCACCGGGGAGCTGTTTTTT.

The V call is TRBV19, the J call TRBJ1-3, with TRBD1 matching 9 bases. CDR1 and CDR2 (germline): LNHDA, SQIVND (reference sequence). CDR3 size: 14 residues. With V trimmed by 8 bases and J by 4 bases, 6 bases remained unmatched. DNA for the CDR3: TGTGCCAGTTGGGACAGGGCGAGGGGAAACACCATATATTTT. Encoded protein: CASWDRARGNTIYF.

This rearrangement joins TRBV5-4 to TRBJ1-2, with D unclear. Trimming pared 2 bases from V and 8 bases from J, leaving 16 bases between. The germline gives CDR1 SGHNT, CDR2 YYREEE (reference sequence). The CDR3 loop spans 14 amino acids. The CDR3 loop is CASSFVKGSNGYTF. CDR3 DNA: TGTGCCAGCAGCTTCGTAAAGGGATCGAACGGCTACACCTTC.

CDR3: CASSLARAGSGANVLTF. Here the CDR3 DNA reads TGCGCCAGCAGCTTAGCCAGGGCGGGATCTGGGGCCAACGTCCTGACTTTC. This chain uses TRBV5-1 with TRBJ2-6, with D tentatively TRBD2 (6 bases). CDR1 and CDR2 (germline): SGHRS, YFSETQ. V was pared by 2 bases and J by 1 base, with 13 bases between. This CDR3 spans 17 amino acids. Variable domain in full (rest from reference TRBV5-1 and TRBJ2-6): KAGVTQTPRYLIKTRGQQVTLSCSPISGHRSVSWYQQTPGQGLQFLFEYFSETQRNKGNFPGRFSGRQFSNSRSEMNVSTLELGDSALYLCASSLARAGSGANVLTFGAGSRLTVL.

V gene TRBV6-5 combines with J gene TRBJ2-5; D is ambiguous. The end of the DNA is better explained by TRBJ2-7, so the J call may be wrong. CDR1 is MNHEY and CDR2 is SVGAGI in the germline V gene. The CDR3 spans 14 residues. The CDR3 here is CASSYFRSSYEQYF. In DNA, the CDR3 is TGTGCCAGCAGTTACTTCAGGAGCTCCTACGAGCAGTACTTC.

The chain links TRBV19 to TRBJ2-7; TRBD1 is a possible D gene (5 bases). In germline, CDR1 is LNHDA, CDR2 SQIVND (reference sequence). The germline V and J ends were trimmed by 8 bases and 3 bases, with 8 bases remaining between them. This CDR3 contains 11 residues. The CDR3 sequence: CASGDSYEQYF. In nucleotides, the CDR3 is TGTGCCAGTGGAGACAGCTACGAGCAGTACTTC.

The V call is TRBV25-1, the J call TRBJ2-3; D is perhaps TRBD1 or TRBD2 (6 bases each). The CDR3 sequence is 16 residues long. Trimming shortened V by 3 bases and J by 6 bases, and 19 bases separated the two germline ends. Germline V gives CDR1 MGHDK, CDR2 SYGVNS. CDR3 sequence reads: CASSDPGGPIGDTQYF. The CDR3 DNA sequence: TGTGCCAGCAGTGATCCCGGGGGCCCGATCGGGGATACGCAGTATTTT. The variable domain in full, completed from reference TRBV25-1 and TRBJ2-3, reads EADIYQTPRYLVIGTGKKITLECSQTMGHDKMYWYQQDPGMELHLIHYSYGVNSTEKGDLSSESTVSRIRTEHFPLTLESARPSHTSQYLCASSDPGGPIGDTQYFGPGTRLTVL.

V and J are TRBV9 and TRBJ1-1; 7 nucleotides match TRBD1. J gave up 10 bases and V 0 bases, and 9 bases lay outside the gene matches. This CDR3 comprises 14 residues. Germline CDR1 reads SGDLS; CDR2 reads YYNGEE. The CDR3 nucleotides are TGTGCCAGCAGCGTAGATGGCAGGGGGGAGCGAGCTTTCTTT. Its translation: CASSVDGRGERAFF.

A note on this clone: In the same sample, other DNA sequences code for this CDR3. The chain is built from TRBV7-9 and TRBJ1-2; D might be TRBD1 (6 bases). Per the germline V gene, CDR1 is SEHNR and CDR2 is FQNEAQ (reference sequence). The V end lost 2 bases, the J end lost 4 bases, and 11 bases lay between the germline ends. This CDR3 has 14 amino acids. The CDR3 bases are TGTGCCAGCAGCTTACAGGGGCCATCCTATGGCTACACCTTC. Amino acid sequence: CASSLQGPSYGYTF. The whole variable domain, remainder taken from reference TRBV7-9 and TRBJ1-2, is DTGVSQNPRHKITKRGQNVTFRCDPISEHNRLYWYRQTLGQGPEFLTYFQNEAQLEKSRLLSDRFSAERPKGSFSTLEIQRTEQGDSAMYLCASSLQGPSYGYTFGSGTRLTVV.

The chain couples TRBV7-2 to TRBJ1-2; D gene uncertain. The germline V gene encodes CDR1 SGHTA and CDR2 FQGNSA. With 1 base removed from V and 2 bases from J, the gap between germline ends came to 5 bases. CDR3 length equals 13 residues. CDR3: CASSLDGNYGYTF. Written as DNA, the CDR3 is TGTGCCAGCAGCTTAGACGGGAACTATGGCTACACCTTC.

The V gene is TRBV19, the J gene TRBJ2-2; D possibly corresponds to TRBD2 (5 bases). Deletions cut 7 bases from V and 7 bases from J, with 7 bases between. Germline assignment: CDR1 LNHDA and CDR2 SQIVND (reference sequence). The CDR3 has 11 residues. The CDR3 coding sequence is TGTGCCAGTAAAGAGGGCGGGGAGCTGTTTTTT. Amino acids: CASKEGGELFF.

The chain recombines TRBV10-3 with TRBJ2-1; D may correspond to TRBD1 or TRBD2 (5 bases each). The germline gives CDR1 ENHRY, CDR2 SYGVKD. This CDR3 spans 12 amino acids. V shed 11 bases and J shed 7 bases, with 15 bases lying between them. In DNA form, the CDR3 reads TGTGCCGTCGGGGCAGCCGAGAATGAGCAGTTCTTC. Translation: CAVGAAENEQFF.

V is TRBV12-5 and J is TRBJ2-7; D unclear. Deletions cut 1 base from V and 2 bases from J, with 0 bases between. The V gene's germline CDR1 is LGHNT and CDR2 FRNRAP. The CDR3 loop spans 11 amino acids. The CDR3 loop is CASGLAYEQYF. The CDR3, as DNA: TGTGCTAGTGGTTTGGCCTACGAGCAGTACTTC.

The CDR3 protein is CASSVEGTGWNEQFF. For the CDR3, the DNA is TGTGCCAGCAGCGTAGAAGGGACAGGGTGGAATGAGCAGTTCTTC. The chain recombines TRBV9 with TRBJ2-1; the match to TRBD1 covers 9 bases. Germline V gene sequence: CDR1 SGDLS, CDR2 YYNGEE. Trimming took 0 bases from V and 7 from J; bases not matched to a gene: 5. The CDR3 totals 15 residues.

In DNA form, the CDR3 reads TGCGCCAGCAGCTGGGGGACAGCAACTAATGAAAAACTGTTTTTT. Protein product: CASSWGTATNEKLFF. The chain employs TRBV5-1 and TRBJ1-4; 7 bases match TRBD1. Trimming took 3 bases from V and 0 from J; bases not matched to a gene: 2. The CDR3 is made up of 15 amino acids. In germline, CDR1 is SGHRS, CDR2 YFSETQ.

The chain uses TRBV5-4 and TRBJ1-4, with D perhaps TRBD1 (5 bases). This CDR3 spans 15 amino acids. Germline V gene sequence: CDR1 SGHNT, CDR2 YYREEE (reference sequence). The germline V and J ends were trimmed by 4 bases and 6 bases, with 16 bases remaining between them. In DNA, the CDR3 is TGTGCCAGCAGCGTTGTTGTTGGGGCGGATGAAAAACTGTTTTTT. Translated: CASSVVVGADEKLFF.

This chain joins TRBV6-1 and TRBJ1-1; 8 positions agree with TRBD1. The CDR3 runs to 14 residues. Germline V CDR1 and CDR2: MNHNS, SASEGT. Trimming removed 3 bases from V and 7 bases from J; junction bases left unmatched: 7. CDR3 bases: TGTGCCAGCAGTGACCCCGGACAGGGCGTTGAAGCTTTCTTT. Translating gives CASSDPGQGVEAFF.

This clone was recorded once. The chain is built from TRBV7-2 and TRBJ1-5; D not resolved. The germline gives CDR1 SGHTA, CDR2 FQGNSA. Trimming stripped 1 base from V and 6 bases from J, with 4 bases between. CDR3 length: 12 residues. CDR3 sequence (DNA): TGTGCCAGCAGCTTAGGCCCTCAGCCCCAGCATTTT. This sequence encodes CASSLGPQPQHF.

The chain has TRBV27 and TRBJ2-3, with a possible D match to TRBD2 (7 bases). The CDR3 is made up of 14 amino acids. Per the germline V gene, CDR1 is MNHEY and CDR2 is SMNVEV (reference sequence). V gave up 5 bases and J gave up 2 bases, with 11 bases separating them. CDR3 bases: TGTGCCAGCAGTCCGGGGGGCTTCACAGATACGCAGTATTTT. It yields the protein CASSPGGFTDTQYF.

This clone was observed at least ten times. The rearrangement joins TRBV23-1 to TRBJ1-1; D unresolved. TRBV23-1 is an ORF, and what it does is uncertain. The V gene lost 4 bases and the J gene lost 2 bases, with 14 bases spanning the gap. The CDR3 has 15 amino acids. The CDR3 here is CASSRFGFFNTEAFF. Here the CDR3 DNA reads TGCGCCAGCAGTCGATTTGGTTTTTTCAACACTGAAGCTTTCTTT.

This clone appeared a few times. Here the CDR3 reads CASSQSDGESSGNTIYF. The CDR3, as DNA: TGCGCCAGCAGTCAATCTGACGGTGAGTCCTCTGGAAACACCATATATTTT. This chain links TRBV23-1 with TRBJ1-3, with D uncertain. TRBV23-1 is filed as an ORF, its function uncertain. V was pared by 0 bases and J by 0 bases, with 12 bases between. CDR3 size: 17 residues.

The CDR3 DNA reads TGCGCCAGCAGCTTGGCGAGACACGGTCAATACGAGCAGTACTTC. Protein sequence: CASSLARHGQYEQYF. The gene calls are TRBV5-1 and TRBJ2-7; no clear D gene. Germline CDR1 is SGHRS and CDR2 is YFSETQ. The germline V and J ends were trimmed by 0 bases and 4 bases, with 14 bases remaining between them. The CDR3 consists of 15 residues.

The chain joins TRBV6-6 to TRBJ1-6, with D perhaps TRBD1 (5 bases). Germline loops: CDR1 MNHNY, CDR2 SVGAGI (reference sequence). CDR3 size: 14 residues. V lost 6 bases and J lost 10, with 16 bases in between. In nucleotides, the CDR3 is TGTGCCAGCAGCCCCCGGGGCCGGGACTCACCCCTCCACTTT. Its protein is CASSPRGRDSPLHF.

As concerns this clone: Distinct nucleotide sequences in the sample also encode this CDR3. This rearrangement joins TRBV7-2 to TRBJ2-5, with D possibly TRBD1 on 5 matching bases. There are 15 residues in the CDR3. Germline CDR1 reads SGHTA; CDR2 reads FQGNSA. V was clipped by 1 base and J by 2 bases, with 11 bases between them. CDR3 sequence reads: CASSLGAGQQETQYF. In nucleotides, the CDR3 is TGTGCCAGCAGCTTAGGGGCAGGGCAACAAGAGACCCAGTACTTC. Looking up the rest from reference TRBV7-2 and TRBJ2-5 gives the full variable domain: GAGVSQSPSNKVTEKGKDVELRCDPISGHTALYWYRQSLGQGLEFLIYFQGNSAPDKSGLPSDRFSAERTGGSVSTLTIQRTQQEDSAVYLCASSLGAGQQETQYFGPGTRLLVL.

Only a few counts were recorded for this clone. The V call is TRBV30, the J call TRBJ1-5; tentatively, D is TRBD1 (5 bases). Germline V gene data show CDR1 as GTSNPN and CDR2 as SVGIG (reference sequence). The CDR3 loop spans 13 amino acids. Trimming took off 1 base at V and 3 bases at J, with 7 bases between the two ends. The CDR3 here is CAWSADINQPQHF. The DNA of the CDR3 is TGTGCCTGGAGTGCGGACATCAATCAGCCCCAGCATTTT. The entire variable domain, with the rest obtained from reference TRBV30 and TRBJ1-5, is as follows: SQTIHQWPATLVQPVGSPLSLECTVEGTSNPNLYWYRQAAGRGLQLLFYSVGIGQISSEVPQNLSASRPQDRQFILSSKKLLLSDSGFYLCAWSADINQPQHFGDGTRLSIL.